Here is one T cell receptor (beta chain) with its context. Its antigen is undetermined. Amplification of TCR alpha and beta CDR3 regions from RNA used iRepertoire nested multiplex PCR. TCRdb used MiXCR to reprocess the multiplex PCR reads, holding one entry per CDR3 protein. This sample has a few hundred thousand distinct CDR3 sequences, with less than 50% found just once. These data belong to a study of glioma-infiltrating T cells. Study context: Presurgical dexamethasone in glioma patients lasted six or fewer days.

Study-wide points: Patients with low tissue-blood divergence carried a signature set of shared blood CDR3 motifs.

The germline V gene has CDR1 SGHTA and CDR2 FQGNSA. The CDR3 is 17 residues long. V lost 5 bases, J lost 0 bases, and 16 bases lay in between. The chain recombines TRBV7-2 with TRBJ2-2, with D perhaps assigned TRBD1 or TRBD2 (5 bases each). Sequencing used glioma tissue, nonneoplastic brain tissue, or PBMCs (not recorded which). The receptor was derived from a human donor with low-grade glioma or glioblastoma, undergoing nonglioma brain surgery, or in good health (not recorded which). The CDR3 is CASSTQKGEPNTGELFF. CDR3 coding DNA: TGTGCCAGCAGCACCCAGAAAGGGGAGCCGAACACCGGGGAGCTGTTTTTT.